This T cell receptor beta chain was profiled in a study of T cells in Graves' hyperthyroidism and ophthalmopathy. On this clonotype itself: The antigen is undetermined.

Broader study findings: Onset of ophthalmopathy came a median roughly 6.5 months after the model predicted it. Also found in blood were most expanded thyroid clonotypes above 0.001. Researchers report that a 13 V-J model separated ophthalmopathy from stable hyperthyroidism.

The investigators amplified TCR beta CDR3 regions from RNA transcripts. When the TCR CDR3 underwent first-round RT-PCR, the HTBI primer set was used. One entry per CDR3 protein, called by TCRdb with MiXCR from the multiplex PCR reads. The sample comprises more than 550,000 distinct CDR3 sequences, just under 45% of which are singletons, and approximately 7.2% rests with the top ten. V lost 0 bases and J 2 bases, leaving 12 bases between the germline ends. Per germline, CDR1 SGHRS and CDR2 YFSETQ. The CDR3 has 15 residues. This receptor was obtained from an adult man with Graves' disease, either hyperthyroidism or ophthalmopathy (not recorded which). The sample consisted of peripheral blood or thyroid tissue (not recorded which). The chain links TRBV5-1 to TRBJ2-7; weak D call: TRBD1 (6 bases). CDR3 amino acids: CASSLESNRAYEQYF. Written as DNA, the CDR3 is TGCGCCAGCAGCTTGGAATCGAACAGGGCCTACGAGCAGTACTTC. Variable domain in full (rest from reference TRBV5-1 and TRBJ2-7): KAGVTQTPRYLIKTRGQQVTLSCSPISGHRSVSWYQQTPGQGLQFLFEYFSETQRNKGNFPGRFSGRQFSNSRSEMNVSTLELGDSALYLCASSLESNRAYEQYFGPGTRLTVT.